The clone carrying this TCR beta chain has only one observation. The assay was immunoSEQ multiplex PCR, and TCRdb's table has in-frame clones only and misses some. Of fewer than 450,000 clones listed, roughly 84% are singletons. The data were taken from a study of blood T cell repertoires in COVID-19. Background on the study: Specimens from acute and convalescent COVID-19 originated in the United States, Italy and Spain.

Germline loops: CDR1 LNHDA, CDR2 SQIVND (reference sequence). The CDR3 has 14 residues. Trimming took 4 bases from V and 6 from J, leaving 15 bases between them. The chain joins TRBV19 to TRBJ1-1; perhaps TRBD1 as D (5 bases). Sequenced input: PBMCs or T cells enriched from blood (not recorded which). This TCR was sampled from a woman aged 25 to 39 who had recovered from COVID-19. This CDR3 reads CASSSSGKSAEAFF. The CDR3 DNA sequence: TGTGCCAGTAGTAGTTCAGGGAAAAGCGCTGAAGCTTTCTTT. The full variable domain, its missing parts supplied by reference TRBV19 and TRBJ1-1, is DGGITQSPKYLFRKEGQNVTLSCEQNLNHDAMYWYRQDPGQGLRLIYYSQIVNDFQKGDIAEGYSVSREKKESFPLTVTSAQKNPTAFYLCASSSSGKSAEAFFGQGTRLTVV.